A single sample gave rise to the 27 T cell receptor beta chains below, sequenced in a study of CD8+ T cells in alopecia areata. cDNA serving as the sequencing template came from extracted, reverse transcribed RNA. TCRdb's copy holds only in-frame clones and misses some; the assay was immunoSEQ multiplex PCR. The sample consists of some 180,000 clones, 56% of them appearing once. Sequencing was performed on CD8+ T cells sorted from blood. These receptors all stem from a human donor in good health.

The chain links TRBV30 to TRBJ2-3; TRBD2 might be the D (6 bases). This CDR3 region has 15 residues. V was pared by 1 base and J by 0 bases, with 11 bases between. CDR1 and CDR2 from the germline V gene are GTSNPN and SVGIG (reference sequence). In DNA form, the CDR3 reads TGTGCCTGGAGTGGGGGGGTCTCTAGCACAGATACGCAGTATTTT. Translating it yields CAWSGGVSSTDTQYF.

This clone turned up a few times. The genes are TRBV12-5 and TRBJ2-2; tentative D call: TRBD2 (5 bases). With 10 bases removed from V and 4 bases from J, the gap between germline ends came to 7 bases. Germline CDR1 reads LGHNT; CDR2 reads FRNRAP. CDR3 length: 11 residues. DNA of the CDR3: TGTGCTACAGAGGGCACCGGGGAGCTGTTTTTT. This translates into CATEGTGELFF.

CDR3 region: CASSPNDGRPQFF. DNA of the CDR3: TGTGCCAGCAGCCCTAACGACGGGCGCCCTCAATTCTTC. The chain uses TRBV4-2 and TRBJ2-1; D gene uncertain. From germline, CDR1 is LGHNA and CDR2 YNFKEQ. V was pared by 4 bases and J by 16 bases, with 20 bases between. This CDR3 has 13 amino acids.

The V and J genes are TRBV19 and TRBJ1-1, with D tentatively TRBD1 (5 bases). CDR3 length: 15 amino acids. Deletions cut 5 bases from V and 0 bases from J, with 13 bases between. Germline CDR1 is LNHDA and CDR2 is SQIVND (reference sequence). CDR3 in amino acids: CASSPSPGLNTEAFF. In DNA, the CDR3 is TGTGCCAGTAGTCCAAGCCCAGGGTTGAACACTGAAGCTTTCTTT. The full variable domain, rest sourced from reference TRBV19 and TRBJ1-1, is DGGITQSPKYLFRKEGQNVTLSCEQNLNHDAMYWYRQDPGQGLRLIYYSQIVNDFQKGDIAEGYSVSREKKESFPLTVTSAQKNPTAFYLCASSPSPGLNTEAFFGQGTRLTVV.

J is TRBJ1-2 and V is TRBV13, with D perhaps matching TRBD1 (6 bases). V lost 5 bases and J lost 4, with 14 bases in between. The CDR3 consists of 14 residues. CDR1 PRHDT and CDR2 FYEKMQ come from the germline V gene (reference sequence). CDR3 in DNA: TGTGCCAGCAGCCGTACGGGGGGCACCTATGGCTACACCTTC. It yields the protein CASSRTGGTYGYTF.

This clone was observed a handful of times. This chain links TRBV19 with TRBJ2-1, with 9 bases that match TRBD2. Looked up from germline, CDR1 is LNHDA and CDR2 is SQIVND (reference sequence). V shed 2 bases, J shed 2 bases, and the junction held 1 base outside the gene matches. The CDR3 contains 15 residues. DNA of the CDR3: TGTGCCAGTAGTATAAGCGGGGGGCCCTACAATGAGCAGTTCTTC. Translating it yields CASSISGGPYNEQFF.

CDR3 sequence reads: CASSTGQASYEQYF. The CDR3 bases are TGTGCCAGCAGCACGGGACAGGCCTCCTACGAGCAGTACTTC. The J gene is TRBJ2-7, the V gene TRBV11-2, with TRBD1 identical over 8 bases. CDR1 SGHAT and CDR2 FQNNGV come from the germline V gene. V was clipped by 5 bases and J by 0 bases; unmatched bases: 3. CDR3 length equals 14 residues. Full variable domain (missing parts from reference TRBV11-2 and TRBJ2-7): EAGVAQSPRYKIIEKRQSVAFWCNPISGHATLYWYQQILGQGPKLLIQFQNNGVVDDSQLPKDRFSAERLKGVDSTLKIQPAKLEDSAVYLCASSTGQASYEQYFGPGTRLTVT.

This clone was detected only a few times. This chain joins TRBV23-1 and TRBJ1-2; D remains ambiguous. TRBV23-1 is known as an ORF, though its function is uncertain. This CDR3 region has 13 residues. The V and J ends lost 2 bases and 2 bases respectively, with 6 bases between them. In nucleotides, the CDR3 is TGCGCCAGCAGTCAAGCCAGGAACTATGGCTACACCTTC. Its translation: CASSQARNYGYTF.

The chain has TRBV5-1 and TRBJ1-1; TRBD1 might be the D (5 bases). The CDR3 has 14 residues. Deletions cut 4 bases from V and 4 bases from J, with 14 bases between. Germline V CDR1 and CDR2: SGHRS, YFSETQ. DNA of the CDR3: TGCGCCAGCAGCCCGGGGGTCTCGAGCACTGAAGCTTTCTTT. It yields the protein CASSPGVSSTEAFF.

Here the CDR3 reads CASSLPGYQEQYF. The CDR3 DNA reads as TGTGCCAGCAGCTTGCCTGGCTACCAGGAGCAGTACTTC. This chain uses TRBV5-6 with TRBJ2-7; D is ambiguous. The CDR3 is 13 amino acids. Per germline, CDR1 SGHDT and CDR2 YYEEEE. Trimming removed 1 base at V and 7 bases at J, with 12 bases between.

The CDR3 sequence: CASSLPGQANEKLFF. The CDR3, as DNA: TGTGCCAGCAGCCTCCCGGGACAGGCTAATGAAAAACTGTTTTTT. V and J are TRBV7-8 and TRBJ1-4, with 8 bases that match TRBD1. The CDR3 covers 15 residues. With 5 bases clipped from V and 3 bases from J, the junction kept 5 bases outside the gene matches. Germline CDR1 is SGHVS and CDR2 is FQNEAQ.

This clone occurred a few times. This chain joins TRBV30 and TRBJ1-2; D possibly corresponds to TRBD1 (5 bases). The V gene lost 7 bases and the J gene lost 1 base, with 16 bases spanning the gap. The CDR3 is 14 residues long. CDR1 GTSNPN and CDR2 SVGIG come from the germline V gene (reference sequence). CDR3 sequence: CASFPGGVNYGYTF. For the CDR3, the DNA is TGTGCCTCCTTCCCTGGAGGGGTTAACTATGGCTACACCTTC.

This chain joins TRBV6-5 and TRBJ2-5; a possible D gene is TRBD1 (6 bases). Trimming left V 5 bases short and J 0 bases short, with 13 bases between. CDR1 is MNHEY, CDR2 SVGAGI, per germline. The CDR3 is made up of 15 amino acids. The CDR3 nucleotides read TGTGCCAGCAGTCAACGACAGGAGTACCAAGAGACCCAGTACTTC. It translates to CASSQRQEYQETQYF.

In its sample, this clone was seen once. This chain uses TRBV7-9 with TRBJ1-2, with 11 bases that match TRBD1. V trimming: 1 base; J trimming: 6 bases; junction bases outside the gene matches: 4. Germline assignment: CDR1 SEHNR and CDR2 FQNEAQ (reference sequence). The CDR3 is 15 amino acids. The CDR3 DNA reads TGTGCCAGCAGCTTAGTTGGACAGGGGGCTGATGGCTACACCTTC. Translated: CASSLVGQGADGYTF.

The rearrangement uses TRBV29-1 and TRBJ1-2; D not resolved. V lost 2 bases, J lost 0 bases, and 10 bases lay in between. The germline V gene has CDR1 SQVTM and CDR2 ANQGSEA. CDR3 length: 14 residues. CDR3 amino acids: CSVESPEANYGYTF. Here the CDR3 DNA reads TGCAGCGTTGAATCCCCGGAGGCTAACTATGGCTACACCTTC.

V is TRBV15 and J is TRBJ2-7; no reliable D call. The V end was cut by 0 bases, the J end by 5 bases, with 8 bases between. Germline assignment: CDR1 LNHNV and CDR2 YYDKDF (reference sequence). The CDR3 extends over 13 amino acids. CDR3 bases: TGTGCCACCAGCAGAGATCGTCGCCACGAGCAGTACTTC. It is translated as CATSRDRRHEQYF.

The V and J genes are TRBV25-1 and TRBJ2-3; D is unresolved. Trimming stripped 3 bases from V and 3 bases from J, with 4 bases between. Germline V gene data show CDR1 as MGHDK and CDR2 as SYGVNS. The CDR3 is made up of 12 amino acids. CDR3 nucleotide sequence: TGTGCCAGCAGTGACCAGACAGATACGCAGTATTTT. Translation gives CASSDQTDTQYF.

This clone appeared a single time. The rearrangement uses TRBV30 and TRBJ1-1; D possibly corresponds to TRBD1 (5 bases). The CDR3 is 13 amino acids. V shed 0 bases and J shed 7 bases, with 12 bases lying between them. Germline V gene sequence: CDR1 GTSNPN, CDR2 SVGIG (reference sequence). The chain's CDR3 is CAWSVRGVGEAFF. DNA for the CDR3: TGTGCCTGGAGTGTACGAGGGGTCGGTGAAGCTTTCTTT.

The chain combines TRBV9 with TRBJ2-1; D is unclear. V lost 4 bases to trimming and J lost 4 bases, with 12 bases between them. The CDR3 contains 14 residues. In germline, CDR1 is SGDLS, CDR2 YYNGEE. For the CDR3, the DNA is TGTGCCAGCAGCCCGGCGACTGGGTACAATGAGCAGTTCTTC. It is translated as CASSPATGYNEQFF.

The rearrangement links TRBV11-2 to TRBJ2-7; 8 nucleotides agree with TRBD2. CDR3 size: 17 residues. Germline loops: CDR1 SGHAT, CDR2 FQNNGV. The trim removed 1 base at V and 0 bases at J, leaving 8 bases unmatched. The CDR3 DNA sequence: TGTGCCAGCAGCTTAGGTACGGGGGGGCGGGCCTCCTACGAGCAGTACTTC. This sequence encodes CASSLGTGGRASYEQYF.

This sequence joins TRBV9 and TRBJ1-2; 7 bases align to TRBD1. The length of the CDR3 is 15 residues. V gave up 4 bases and J gave up 2 bases; unmatched junction bases: 8. Germline V lookup: CDR1 SGDLS, CDR2 YYNGEE. CDR3 residues: CASSRPGTDNYGYTF. In nucleotides, the CDR3 is TGTGCCAGCAGCAGACCCGGGACAGACAACTATGGCTACACCTTC.

The J gene is TRBJ1-1, the V gene TRBV9; a possible D gene is TRBD1 (6 bases). Trimming stripped 1 base from V and 5 bases from J, with 12 bases between. The CDR3 consists of 14 residues. Germline V gene data show CDR1 as SGDLS and CDR2 as YYNGEE. CDR3 region: CASSVQGWETEAFF. The CDR3 DNA follows: TGTGCCAGCAGCGTACAGGGGTGGGAGACTGAAGCTTTCTTT.

The CDR3 DNA sequence: TGTGCCAGCAGCATTAGCAATCAGCCCCAGCATTTT. It encodes CASSISNQPQHF. This rearrangement joins TRBV5-6 to TRBJ1-5; D is uncertain. This CDR3 comprises 12 residues. V lost 4 bases and J lost 0, with 2 bases in between. Germline V lookup: CDR1 SGHDT, CDR2 YYEEEE.

This clone was counted only a few times. The junction shows a germline mismatch at one end, possibly a read error. The chain combines TRBV29-1 with TRBJ2-2; D is unresolved. The V gene's germline CDR1 is SQVTM and CDR2 ANQGSEA. The CDR3 is 15 residues long. The DNA of the CDR3 is TGCAGCGTAGAAGGTGGGCAGACTGACACCGGGGAGCTGTTTTTT. Its protein product is CSVEGGQTDTGELFF.

The chain joins TRBV29-1 to TRBJ2-2; D unresolved. Germline V gene data show CDR1 as SQVTM and CDR2 as ANQGSEA. The CDR3 extends over 12 amino acids. V was cut by 0 bases and J by 7 bases, with 6 bases left in between. The CDR3 loop reads CSVEDGGGELFF. The CDR3 nucleotides are TGCAGCGTTGAAGACGGCGGCGGGGAGCTGTTTTTT.

J is TRBJ2-5 and V is TRBV2; D perhaps matches TRBD2 (5 bases). V lost 3 bases and J 3 bases, leaving 11 bases between the germline ends. The CDR3 covers 14 residues. Germline V gives CDR1 SNHLY, CDR2 FYNNEI. The CDR3 loop is CASSDPRAKETQYF. The DNA for the CDR3 is TGTGCCAGCAGTGACCCGCGGGCCAAAGAGACCCAGTACTTC.

To note about this clone: Other nucleotide sequences from this sample produce the same CDR3. V gene TRBV5-1 combines with J gene TRBJ2-7; 8 bases are a match to TRBD1. The CDR3 has 14 amino acids. J was trimmed by 2 bases and V by 1 base; bases with no gene match: 2. Germline CDR1 reads SGHRS; CDR2 reads YFSETQ. Here the CDR3 reads CASSLRQGPYEQYF. CDR3 nucleotide sequence: TGCGCCAGCAGCTTGAGACAGGGGCCCTACGAGCAGTACTTC.